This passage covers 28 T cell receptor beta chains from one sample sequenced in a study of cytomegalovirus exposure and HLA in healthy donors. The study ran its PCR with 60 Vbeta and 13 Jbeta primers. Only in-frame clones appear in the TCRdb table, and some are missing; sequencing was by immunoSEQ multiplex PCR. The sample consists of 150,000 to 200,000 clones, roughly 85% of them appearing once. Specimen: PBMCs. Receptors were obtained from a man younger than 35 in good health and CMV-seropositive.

CDR3 sequence reads: CASSLVGANNAGELFF. DNA for the CDR3: TGTGCCAGCAGCTTAGTGGGGGCTAATAACGCCGGGGAGCTGTTTTTT. This sequence joins TRBV7-2 and TRBJ2-2; D is possibly TRBD1 (6 bases). The germline gives CDR1 SGHTA, CDR2 FQGNSA. V lost 1 base and J 6 bases, leaving 15 bases between the germline ends. The CDR3 sequence is 16 residues long.

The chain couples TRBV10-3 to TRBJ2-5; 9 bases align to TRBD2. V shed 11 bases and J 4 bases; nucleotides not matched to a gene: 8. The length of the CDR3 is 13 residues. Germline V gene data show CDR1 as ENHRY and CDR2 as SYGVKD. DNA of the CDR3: TGTGCCTATGCGGGGGGGCCTCGAGAGACCCAGTACTTC. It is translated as CAYAGGPRETQYF.

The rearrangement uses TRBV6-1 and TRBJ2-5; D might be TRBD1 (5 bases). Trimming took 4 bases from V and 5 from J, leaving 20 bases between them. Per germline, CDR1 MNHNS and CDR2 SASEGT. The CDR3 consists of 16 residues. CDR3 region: CASSGQQLTQRETQYF. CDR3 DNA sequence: TGTGCCAGCAGTGGACAGCAACTAACCCAAAGGGAGACCCAGTACTTC.

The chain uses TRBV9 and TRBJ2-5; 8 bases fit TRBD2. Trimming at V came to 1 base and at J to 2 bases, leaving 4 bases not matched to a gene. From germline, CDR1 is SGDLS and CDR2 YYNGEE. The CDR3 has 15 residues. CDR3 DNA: TGTGCCAGCAGCGTATCCGGGACTAGTCAAGAGACCCAGTACTTC. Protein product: CASSVSGTSQETQYF. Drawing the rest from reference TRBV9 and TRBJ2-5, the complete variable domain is DSGVTQTPKHLITATGQRVTLRCSPRSGDLSVYWYQQSLDQGLQFLIQYYNGEERAKGNILERFSAQQFPDLHSELNLSSLELGDSALYFCASSVSGTSQETQYFGPGTRLLVL.

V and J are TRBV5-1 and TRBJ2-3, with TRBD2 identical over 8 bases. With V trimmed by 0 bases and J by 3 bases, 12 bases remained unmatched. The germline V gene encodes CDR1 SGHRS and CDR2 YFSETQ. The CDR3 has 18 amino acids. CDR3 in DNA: TGCGCCAGCAGCTTGGCCAGCGGGGGTGTCGTGGGTACAGATACGCAGTATTTT. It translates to CASSLASGGVVGTDTQYF.

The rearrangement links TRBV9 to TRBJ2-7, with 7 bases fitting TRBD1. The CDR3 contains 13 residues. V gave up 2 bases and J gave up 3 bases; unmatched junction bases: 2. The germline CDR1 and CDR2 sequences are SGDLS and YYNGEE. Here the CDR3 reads CASSVGQNYEQYF. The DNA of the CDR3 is TGTGCCAGCAGCGTGGGACAGAACTACGAGCAGTACTTC.

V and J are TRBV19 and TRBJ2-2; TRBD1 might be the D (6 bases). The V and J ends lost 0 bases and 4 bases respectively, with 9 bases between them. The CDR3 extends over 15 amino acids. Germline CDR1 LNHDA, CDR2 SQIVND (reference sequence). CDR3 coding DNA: TGTGCCAGTAGTATAGAAGGACAGATCACCGGGGAGCTGTTTTTT. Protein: CASSIEGQITGELFF.

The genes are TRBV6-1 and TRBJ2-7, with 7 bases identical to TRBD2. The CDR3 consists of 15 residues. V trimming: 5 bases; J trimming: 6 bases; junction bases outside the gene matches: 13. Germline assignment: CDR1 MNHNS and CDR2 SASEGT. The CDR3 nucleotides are TGTGCCAGCAGTTCTCGACTAGCCGGGAATCCCGAGCAGTACTTC. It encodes CASSSRLAGNPEQYF.

DNA for the CDR3: TGTGCCAGCAATCAGGGGAGCAATCAGCCCCAGCATTTT. This codes for CASNQGSNQPQHF. This chain links TRBV6-6 with TRBJ1-5, with D possibly TRBD1 on 6 matching bases. The V gene's germline CDR1 is MNHNY and CDR2 SVGAGI (reference sequence). This CDR3 has 13 residues. Trimming shortened V by 7 bases and J by 1 base, and 8 bases separated the two germline ends.

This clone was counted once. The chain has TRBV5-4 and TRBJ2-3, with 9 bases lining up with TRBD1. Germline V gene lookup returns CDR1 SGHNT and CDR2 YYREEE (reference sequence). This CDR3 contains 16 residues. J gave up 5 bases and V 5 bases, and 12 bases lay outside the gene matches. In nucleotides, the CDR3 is TGTGCCAGCAGTCCCTGGGGGGGACAGGGAGAAGATACGCAGTATTTT. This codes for CASSPWGGQGEDTQYF.

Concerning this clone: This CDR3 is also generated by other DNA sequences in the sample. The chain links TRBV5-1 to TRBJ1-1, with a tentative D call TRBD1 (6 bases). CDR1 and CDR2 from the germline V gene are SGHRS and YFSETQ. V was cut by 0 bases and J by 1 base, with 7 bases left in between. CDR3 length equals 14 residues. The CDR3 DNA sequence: TGCGCCAGCAGCTTGGAAGGGGGGAACACTGAAGCTTTCTTT. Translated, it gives CASSLEGGNTEAFF. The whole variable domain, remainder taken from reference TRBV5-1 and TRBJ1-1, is KAGVTQTPRYLIKTRGQQVTLSCSPISGHRSVSWYQQTPGQGLQFLFEYFSETQRNKGNFPGRFSGRQFSNSRSEMNVSTLELGDSALYLCASSLEGGNTEAFFGQGTRLTVV.

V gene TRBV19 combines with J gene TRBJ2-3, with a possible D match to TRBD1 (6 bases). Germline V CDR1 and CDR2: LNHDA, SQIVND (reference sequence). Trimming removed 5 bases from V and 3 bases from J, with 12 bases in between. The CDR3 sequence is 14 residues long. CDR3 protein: CASSPWTVTDTQYF. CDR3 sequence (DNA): TGTGCCAGTAGTCCGTGGACAGTTACAGATACGCAGTATTTT. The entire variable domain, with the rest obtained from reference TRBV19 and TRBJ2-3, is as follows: DGGITQSPKYLFRKEGQNVTLSCEQNLNHDAMYWYRQDPGQGLRLIYYSQIVNDFQKGDIAEGYSVSREKKESFPLTVTSAQKNPTAFYLCASSPWTVTDTQYFGPGTRLTVL.

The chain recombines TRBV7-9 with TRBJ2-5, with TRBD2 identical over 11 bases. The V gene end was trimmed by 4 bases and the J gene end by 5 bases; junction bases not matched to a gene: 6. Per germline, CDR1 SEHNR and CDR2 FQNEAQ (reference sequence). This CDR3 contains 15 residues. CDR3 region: CASSSEASGGETQYF. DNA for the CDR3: TGTGCCAGCAGCTCCGAGGCTAGCGGGGGGGAGACCCAGTACTTC. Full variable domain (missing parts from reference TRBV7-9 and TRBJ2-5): DTGVSQNPRHKITKRGQNVTFRCDPISEHNRLYWYRQTLGQGPEFLTYFQNEAQLEKSRLLSDRFSAERPKGSFSTLEIQRTEQGDSAMYLCASSSEASGGETQYFGPGTRLLVL.

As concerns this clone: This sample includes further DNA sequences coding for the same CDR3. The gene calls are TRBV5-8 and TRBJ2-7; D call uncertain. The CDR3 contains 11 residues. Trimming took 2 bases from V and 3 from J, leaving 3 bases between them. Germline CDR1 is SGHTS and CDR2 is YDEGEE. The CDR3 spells CASSFLYEQYF. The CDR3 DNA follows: TGTGCCAGCAGCTTCCTCTACGAGCAGTACTTC.

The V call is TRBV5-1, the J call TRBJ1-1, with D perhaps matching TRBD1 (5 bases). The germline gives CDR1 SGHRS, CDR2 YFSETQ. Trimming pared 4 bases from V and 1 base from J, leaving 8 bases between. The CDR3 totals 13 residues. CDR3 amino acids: CASSRGGNTEAFF. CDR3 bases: TGCGCCAGCAGCCGCGGGGGGAACACTGAAGCTTTCTTT.

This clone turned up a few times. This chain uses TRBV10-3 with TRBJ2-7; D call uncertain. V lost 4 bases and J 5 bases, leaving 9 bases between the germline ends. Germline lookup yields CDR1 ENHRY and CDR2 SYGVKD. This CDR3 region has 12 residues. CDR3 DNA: TGTGCCATCAGTGTCGGTCCCCACGAGCAGTACTTC. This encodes CAISVGPHEQYF.

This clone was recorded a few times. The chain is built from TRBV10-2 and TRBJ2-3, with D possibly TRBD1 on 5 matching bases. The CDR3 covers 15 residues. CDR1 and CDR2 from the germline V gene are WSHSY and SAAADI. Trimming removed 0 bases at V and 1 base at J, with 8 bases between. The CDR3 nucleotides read TGCGCCAGCAGTGAGTCAGGGGTACGCACAGATACGCAGTATTTT. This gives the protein CASSESGVRTDTQYF.

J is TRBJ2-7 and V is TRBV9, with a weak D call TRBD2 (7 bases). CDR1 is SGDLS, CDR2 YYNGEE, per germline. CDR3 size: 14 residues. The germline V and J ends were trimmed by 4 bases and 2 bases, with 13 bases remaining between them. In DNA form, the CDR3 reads TGTGCCAGCAGCTATTCGGGGGGCGCCTACGAGCAGTACTTC. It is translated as CASSYSGGAYEQYF.

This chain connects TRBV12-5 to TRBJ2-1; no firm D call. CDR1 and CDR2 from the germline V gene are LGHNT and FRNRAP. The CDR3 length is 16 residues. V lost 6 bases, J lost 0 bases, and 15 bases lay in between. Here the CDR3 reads CASGTPSLSSYNEQFF. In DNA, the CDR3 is TGTGCTAGTGGCACCCCTTCTTTGAGCTCCTACAATGAGCAGTTCTTC. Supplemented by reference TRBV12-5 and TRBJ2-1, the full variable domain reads DARVTQTPRHKVTEMGQEVTMRCQPILGHNTVFWYRQTMMQGLELLAYFRNRAPLDDSGMPKDRFSAEMPDATLATLKIQPSEPRDSAVYFCASGTPSLSSYNEQFFGPGTRLTVL.

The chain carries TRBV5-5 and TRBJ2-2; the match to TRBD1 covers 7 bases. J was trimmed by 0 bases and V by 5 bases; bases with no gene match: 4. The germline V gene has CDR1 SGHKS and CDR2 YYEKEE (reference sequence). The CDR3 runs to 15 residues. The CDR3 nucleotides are TGTGCCAGCAGTCGGGACAGCCCGAACACCGGGGAGCTGTTTTTT. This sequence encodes CASSRDSPNTGELFF.

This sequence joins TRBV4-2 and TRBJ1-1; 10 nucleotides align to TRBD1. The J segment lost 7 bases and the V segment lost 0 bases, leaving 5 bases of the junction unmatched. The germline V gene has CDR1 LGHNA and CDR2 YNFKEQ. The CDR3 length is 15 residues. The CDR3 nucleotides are TGTGCCAGCAGCCAAGAGACAGGGGGCAGGAATGAAGCTTTCTTT. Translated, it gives CASSQETGGRNEAFF.

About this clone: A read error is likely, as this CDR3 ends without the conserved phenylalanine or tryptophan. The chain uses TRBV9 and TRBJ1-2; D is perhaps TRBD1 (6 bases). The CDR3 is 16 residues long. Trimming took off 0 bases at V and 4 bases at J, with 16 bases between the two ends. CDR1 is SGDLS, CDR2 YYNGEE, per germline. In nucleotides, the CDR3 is TGTGCCAGCAGCGTAGTTCAGGGGCCAATGTCCTATGGCTACACCTCC. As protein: CASSVVQGPMSYGYTS.

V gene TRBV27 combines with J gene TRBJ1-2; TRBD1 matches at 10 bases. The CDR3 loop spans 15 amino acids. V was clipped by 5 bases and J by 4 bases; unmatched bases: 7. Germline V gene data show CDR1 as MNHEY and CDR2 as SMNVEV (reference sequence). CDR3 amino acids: CASSLSGTGAYGYTF. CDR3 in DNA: TGTGCCAGCAGTCTTTCCGGGACAGGGGCCTATGGCTACACCTTC.

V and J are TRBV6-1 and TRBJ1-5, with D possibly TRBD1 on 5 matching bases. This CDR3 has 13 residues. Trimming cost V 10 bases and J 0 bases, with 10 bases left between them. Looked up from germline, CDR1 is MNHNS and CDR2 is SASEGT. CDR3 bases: TGTGCCACAGGGATATATAGCAATCAGCCCCAGCATTTT. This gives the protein CATGIYSNQPQHF.

DNA for the CDR3: TGCGCCAGCAGCCAAGCCCCTGGGACATTGGCCGAGCAGTACTTC. This codes for CASSQAPGTLAEQYF. The chain has TRBV4-1 and TRBJ2-7; maybe TRBD1 (6 bases). The CDR3 loop spans 15 amino acids. CDR1 MGHRA and CDR2 YSYEKL come from the germline V gene. Trimming pared 1 base from V and 6 bases from J, leaving 16 bases between.

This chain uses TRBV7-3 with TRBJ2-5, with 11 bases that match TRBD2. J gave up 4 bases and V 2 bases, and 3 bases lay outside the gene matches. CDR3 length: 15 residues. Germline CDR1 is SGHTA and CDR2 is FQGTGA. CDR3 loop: CASSLASGGIETQYF. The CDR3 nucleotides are TGTGCCAGCAGCTTAGCTAGCGGGGGGATAGAGACCCAGTACTTC.

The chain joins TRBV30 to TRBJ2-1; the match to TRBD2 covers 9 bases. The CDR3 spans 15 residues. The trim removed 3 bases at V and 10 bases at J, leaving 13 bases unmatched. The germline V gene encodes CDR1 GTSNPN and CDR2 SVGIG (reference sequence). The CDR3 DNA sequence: TGTGCCTGGAGGGCGGGCGGGGGGGCACTGTGGGAGCAGTTCTTC. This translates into CAWRAGGGALWEQFF.

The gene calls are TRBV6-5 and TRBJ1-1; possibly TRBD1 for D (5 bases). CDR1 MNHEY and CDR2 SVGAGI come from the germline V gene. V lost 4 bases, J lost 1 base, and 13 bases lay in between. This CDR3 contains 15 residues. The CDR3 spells CASSSPEGRNTEAFF. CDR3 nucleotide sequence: TGTGCCAGCAGTTCCCCGGAGGGGAGGAACACTGAAGCTTTCTTT.